This T cell receptor beta chain comes out of a study of shared clonotypes between healthy human individuals. CD45RO-negative cells were positively selected for CCR7, leaving out terminally differentiated effector memory CD45RA+ cells. Trimming removed 5 bases from V and 7 bases from J; junction bases left unmatched: 4. This CDR3 has 14 amino acids. The germline V gene encodes CDR1 SEHNR and CDR2 FQNEAQ (reference sequence). Sequencing used immunoSEQ multiplex PCR; TCRdb keeps in-frame clones, though not all of them. The sample shows millions of clones, just under 95% of them seen only once. The sample consisted of naive CD8+ T cells sorted from blood. The chain joins TRBV7-9 to TRBJ2-1; 11 nucleotides match TRBD2. The clonotype was recovered from a man aged 18 to 30 in good health. The CDR3 is CASSAGTSGNEQFF. The CDR3, as DNA: TGTGCCAGCAGCGCAGGGACTAGCGGTAATGAGCAGTTCTTC.